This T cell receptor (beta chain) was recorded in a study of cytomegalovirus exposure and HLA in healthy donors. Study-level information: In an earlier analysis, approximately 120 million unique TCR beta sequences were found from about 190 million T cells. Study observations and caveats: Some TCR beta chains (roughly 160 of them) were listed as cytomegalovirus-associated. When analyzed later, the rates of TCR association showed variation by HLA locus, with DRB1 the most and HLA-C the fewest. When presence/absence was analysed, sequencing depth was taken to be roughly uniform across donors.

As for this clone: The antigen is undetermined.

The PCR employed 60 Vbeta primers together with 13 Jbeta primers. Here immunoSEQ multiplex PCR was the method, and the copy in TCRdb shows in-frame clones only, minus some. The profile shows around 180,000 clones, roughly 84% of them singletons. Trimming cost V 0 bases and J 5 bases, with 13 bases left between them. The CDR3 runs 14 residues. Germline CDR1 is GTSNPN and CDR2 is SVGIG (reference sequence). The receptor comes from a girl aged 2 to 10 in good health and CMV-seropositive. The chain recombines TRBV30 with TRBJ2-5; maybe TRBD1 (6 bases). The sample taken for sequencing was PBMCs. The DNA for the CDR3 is TGTGCCTGGAGTGTAGGGGGACCCTCGGAGACCCAGTACTTC. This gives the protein CAWSVGGPSETQYF.